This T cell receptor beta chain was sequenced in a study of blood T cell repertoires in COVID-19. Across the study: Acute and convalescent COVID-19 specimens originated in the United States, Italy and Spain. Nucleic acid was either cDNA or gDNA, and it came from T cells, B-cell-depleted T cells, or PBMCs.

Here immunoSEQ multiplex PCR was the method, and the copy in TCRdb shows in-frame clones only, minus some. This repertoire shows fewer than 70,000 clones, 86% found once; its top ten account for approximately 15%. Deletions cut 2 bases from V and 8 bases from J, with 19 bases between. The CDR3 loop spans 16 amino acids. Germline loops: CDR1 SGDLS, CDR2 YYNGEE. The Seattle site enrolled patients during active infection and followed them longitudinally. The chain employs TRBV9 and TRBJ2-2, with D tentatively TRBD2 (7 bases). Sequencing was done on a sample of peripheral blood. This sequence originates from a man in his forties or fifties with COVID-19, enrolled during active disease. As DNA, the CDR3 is TGTGCCAGCAGCGTGCTCGGCGGGGGCGCTTTAGGGGAGCTGTTTTTT. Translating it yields CASSVLGGGALGELFF.